The T cell receptor (beta chain) described here comes from a study of yellow fever vaccine responses in identical twins. Whole-study results and caveats: As reported, the vaccine T cell response of twins seemed partly convergent and partly personalized.

About this clonotype itself: Its antigen remains unidentified.

TCRdb fed the RT-PCR reads into MiXCR, producing one record per CDR3 protein. Of around 5,000 distinct CDR3 sequences in the sample, 80% to 90% were seen once. Germline V CDR1 and CDR2: MGHRA, YSYEKL. The CDR3 is 15 residues long. Trimming left V 0 bases short and J 4 bases short, with 13 bases between. The sample was T cells from blood (PBMCs), unsorted or a sorted subset (not recorded which), taken before or after yellow fever vaccination (not recorded which). The chain links TRBV4-1 to TRBJ2-7, with a possible D match to TRBD2 (6 bases). The TCR originated in a woman between 18 and 29 years old who received the yellow fever vaccine. The DNA for the CDR3 is TGCGCCAGCAGCCAAGAACCGGGAGCTTGGTACGAGCAGTACTTC. It codes for CASSQEPGAWYEQYF.